Listed below are T cell receptor beta chains from one sample, sequenced in a study of CD8 T cells in Susac syndrome. MiXCR, applied by TCRdb to the immunoSEQ multiplex PCR reads, yields one record per CDR3 protein. The table shows under 200,000 distinct CDR3 sequences, with 94% occurring only once. Source material: CD4+ T cells from PBMCs. The receptors originated from a human donor with Susac syndrome. Each CDR3 is given with its conserved first and last residue. Fields, in order: J gene, V gene, D gene, clone size, CDR3 protein, CDR3 DNA. The D gene is left open where the match is weak. Some rows have no size entry. The others give once, few or many, or a class for an expanded clone.

>TRBJ1-2|TRBV2|TRBD1|-
CASRGQGAYHGYTF
TGTGCCAGCAGAGGACAGGGGGCGTATCATGGCTACACCTTC
>TRBJ1-5|TRBV2|TRBD1|-
CASSAGQDSNQPQHF
TGTGCCAGCAGTGCAGGACAGGATAGCAATCAGCCCCAGCATTTT
>TRBJ2-7|TRBV5-6|-|-
CASSLQDLEQYF
TGTGCCAGCAGCTTGCAGGACCTCGAGCAGTACTTC
>TRBJ2-7|TRBV12-3/TRBV12-4|-|-
CASSFRGQGDLPDF
TGTGCCAGCAGTTTCCGCGGTCAGGGAGACCTTCCGGACTTC
>TRBJ1-1|TRBV10-3|-|once
CAISARGLNTEAFF
TGTGCCATCAGTGCCCGGGGATTGAACACTGAAGCTTTCTTT
>TRBJ2-7|TRBV15|TRBD2|-
CAISGGQTYEQYF
TGTGCCATTAGCGGGGGCCAAACCTACGAGCAGTACTTC
>TRBJ1-2|TRBV11-2|TRBD1|few
CASSFGSDRASGYTF
TGTGCCAGCAGCTTTGGGAGTGACAGGGCCTCTGGCTACACCTTC
>TRBJ1-1|TRBV29-1|-|-
CSGRDTYTEAFF
TGCAGCGGACGGGATACATACACTGAAGCTTTCTTT
>TRBJ1-1|TRBV6-2/TRBV6-3|-|-
CASRPEAFF
TGTGCCAGCAGGCCCGAAGCTTTCTTT
>TRBJ2-5|TRBV7-2|TRBD2|-
CASSLYTSGAGETQYF
TGTGCCAGCAGCTTATATACTAGCGGAGCGGGAGAGACCCAGTACTTC
>TRBJ2-4|TRBV12-3/TRBV12-4|TRBD1|-
CASSGGQGGHGIQYF
TGTGCCAGCAGTGGGGGACAGGGCGGGCACGGCATTCAGTACTTC
>TRBJ1-2|TRBV15|TRBD1|-
CATSNDRTGYGYTF
TGTGCCACCAGCAACGATAGGACAGGCTATGGCTACACCTTC
>TRBJ2-4|TRBV4-2|-|-
CASSQDRQGHIQYF
TGTGCCAGCAGCCAAGATCGGCAGGGACACATTCAGTACTTC
>TRBJ2-3|TRBV29-1|-|-
CSGAPGPSKNTQYF
TGCAGCGGCGCCCCGGGTCCATCGAAGAATACGCAGTATTTT
>TRBJ2-2|TRBV7-2|-|-
CASRRPGMQYTGELFF
TGTGCCAGCAGACGACCGGGAATGCAATACACCGGGGAGCTGTTTTTT
>TRBJ2-7|TRBV15|-|-
CATSRDPGTIYEQYF
TGTGCCACCAGCAGAGATCCAGGTACGATCTACGAGCAGTACTTC
>TRBJ2-3|TRBV4-3|-|-
CASSQEPADTQYF
TGCGCCAGCAGCCAAGAACCTGCGGATACGCAGTATTTT
>TRBJ1-1|TRBV29-1|-|-
CSASRTEYNTEAFF
TGCAGCGCCTCCCGGACAGAATATAACACTGAAGCTTTCTTT
>TRBJ1-2|TRBV6-2/TRBV6-3|-|-
CASSTWDYGYTF
TGTGCCAGCAGCACTTGGGACTATGGCTACACCTTC
>TRBJ2-3|TRBV12-3/TRBV12-4|TRBD2|-
CASNDLAGNTDTQYF
TGTGCCAGCAACGATCTAGCGGGGAACACAGATACGCAGTATTTT
>TRBJ1-1|TRBV27|-|-
CASSRGPDTEAFF
TGTGCCAGCAGTCGGGGCCCCGACACTGAAGCTTTCTTT
>TRBJ2-5|TRBV3-1|-|-
CASSQDERTQYF
TGTGCCAGCAGCCAAGATGAACGGACCCAGTACTTC
>TRBJ1-6|TRBV28|TRBD1|-
CASSSYLTGQGASPLHF
TGTGCCAGCAGTTCCTACCTGACGGGACAGGGGGCATCACCCCTCCACTTT
>TRBJ2-7|TRBV2|TRBD1|once
CASMDRSSYEQYF
TGTGCCAGCATGGACAGGAGCTCCTACGAGCAGTACTTC
>TRBJ1-2|TRBV30|TRBD1|once
CAWSVRGGDGYTF
TGTGCCTGGAGTGTACGAGGGGGCGATGGCTACACCTTC
>TRBJ1-1|TRBV5-4|-|-
CASSLDRVMNTEAFF
TGTGCCAGCAGCTTGGATCGAGTCATGAACACTGAAGCTTTCTTT
>TRBJ1-1|TRBV7-2|TRBD1|-
CASSLQGAPWSTEAFF
TGTGCCAGCAGCTTACAGGGGGCCCCTTGGAGCACTGAAGCTTTCTTT
>TRBJ1-5|TRBV20-1|-|-
CSARDNNQPQHF
TGCAGTGCTAGAGACAACAATCAGCCCCAGCATTTT
>TRBJ1-2|TRBV5-1|-|once
CASSLGAEDYTF
TGCGCCAGCAGCTTGGGCGCAGAAGACTACACCTTC
>TRBJ2-1|TRBV18|-|-
CASSDGYNEQFF
TGTGCCAGCTCGGACGGGTACAATGAGCAGTTCTTC
>TRBJ2-6|TRBV15|-|-
CATSPGGRTSGANVLTF
TGTGCCACCAGCCCCGGCGGGCGGACCTCTGGGGCCAACGTCCTGACTTTC